This T cell receptor beta chain is from a study of blood T cells in healthy people across ages. Overall study: There was about one barcoded beta molecule captured by template switching per two T cells.

This clonotype has more than one count but fewer than ten. The junction shows a germline mismatch at one end, possibly a read error. Primed by a sample-barcoded 5' primer and a J-beta primer mix, a second PCR proceeded for about 7 to 11 cycles. TCRdb re-analysed the 5' RACE reads in MiXCR, keeping a single row per CDR3 protein. The sample holds 1.5 million to 2 million distinct CDR3 sequences; roughly 28% are singletons and the top ten take 7.7%. This CDR3 has 14 amino acids. The J gene is TRBJ1-5, the V gene TRBV12-3 or TRBV12-4; D ambiguous. Sequencing used blood. The TCR sequence derives from a woman in her 30s in good health. CDR3 protein: CASSLEATNQPRHF. DNA of the CDR3: TGTGCCAGCAGTTTGGAGGCCACCAATCAGCCCCGGCATTTT.